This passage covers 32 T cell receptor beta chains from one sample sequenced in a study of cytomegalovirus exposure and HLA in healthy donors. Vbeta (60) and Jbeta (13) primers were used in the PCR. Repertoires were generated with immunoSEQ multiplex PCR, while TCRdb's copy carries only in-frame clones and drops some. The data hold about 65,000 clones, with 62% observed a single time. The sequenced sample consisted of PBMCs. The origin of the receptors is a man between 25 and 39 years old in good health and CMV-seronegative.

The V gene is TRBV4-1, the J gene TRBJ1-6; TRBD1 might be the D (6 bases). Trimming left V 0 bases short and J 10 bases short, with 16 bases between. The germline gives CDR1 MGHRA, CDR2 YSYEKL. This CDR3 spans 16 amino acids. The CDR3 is CASSQDEGVWESPLHF. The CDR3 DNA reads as TGCGCCAGCAGCCAAGATGAGGGGGTCTGGGAATCACCCCTCCACTTT.

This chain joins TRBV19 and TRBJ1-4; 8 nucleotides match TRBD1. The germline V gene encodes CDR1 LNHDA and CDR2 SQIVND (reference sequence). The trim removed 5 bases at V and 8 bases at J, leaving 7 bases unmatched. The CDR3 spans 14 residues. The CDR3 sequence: CASSPQTGVEKLFF. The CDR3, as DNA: TGTGCCAGTAGTCCCCAGACAGGGGTGGAAAAACTGTTTTTT.

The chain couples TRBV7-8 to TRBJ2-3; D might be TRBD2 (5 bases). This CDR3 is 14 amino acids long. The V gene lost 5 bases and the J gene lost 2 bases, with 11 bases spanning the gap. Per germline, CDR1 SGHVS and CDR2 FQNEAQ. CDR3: CASSAGRITDTQYF. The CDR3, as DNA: TGTGCCAGCAGCGCTGGGAGAATCACAGATACGCAGTATTTT.

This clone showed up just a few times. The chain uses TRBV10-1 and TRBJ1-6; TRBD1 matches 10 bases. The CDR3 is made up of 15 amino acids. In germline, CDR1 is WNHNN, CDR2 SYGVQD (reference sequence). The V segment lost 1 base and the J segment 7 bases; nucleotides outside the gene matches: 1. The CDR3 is CASSEWGQGNSPLHF. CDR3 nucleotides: TGCGCCAGCAGTGAGTGGGGACAGGGGAATTCACCCCTCCACTTT.

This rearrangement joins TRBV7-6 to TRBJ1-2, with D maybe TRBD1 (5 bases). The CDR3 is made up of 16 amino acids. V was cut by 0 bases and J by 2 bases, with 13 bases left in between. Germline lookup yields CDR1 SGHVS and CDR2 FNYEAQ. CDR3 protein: CASSLALGGENYGYTF. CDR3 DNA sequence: TGTGCCAGCAGCTTAGCGCTGGGGGGGGAGAACTATGGCTACACCTTC.

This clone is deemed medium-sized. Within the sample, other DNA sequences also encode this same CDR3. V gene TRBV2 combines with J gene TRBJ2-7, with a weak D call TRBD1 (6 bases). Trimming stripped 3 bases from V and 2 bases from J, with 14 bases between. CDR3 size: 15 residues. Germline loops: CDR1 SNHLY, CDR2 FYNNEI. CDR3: CASSDFSDSPYEQYF. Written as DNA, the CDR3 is TGTGCCAGCAGTGATTTCTCGGACAGCCCCTACGAGCAGTACTTC.

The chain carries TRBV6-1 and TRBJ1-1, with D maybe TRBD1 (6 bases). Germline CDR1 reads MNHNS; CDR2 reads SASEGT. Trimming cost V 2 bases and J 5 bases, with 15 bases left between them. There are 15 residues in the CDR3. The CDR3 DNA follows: TGTGCCAGCAGTGAAACGCCAGGAAGGGGGACTGAAGCTTTCTTT. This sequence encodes CASSETPGRGTEAFF.

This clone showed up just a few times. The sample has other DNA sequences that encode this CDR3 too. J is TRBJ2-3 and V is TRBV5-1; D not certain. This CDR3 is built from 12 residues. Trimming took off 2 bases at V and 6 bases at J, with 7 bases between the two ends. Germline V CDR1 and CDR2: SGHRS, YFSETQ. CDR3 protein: CASSFSPDTQYF. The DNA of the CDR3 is TGCGCCAGCAGCTTTTCCCCGGATACGCAGTATTTT. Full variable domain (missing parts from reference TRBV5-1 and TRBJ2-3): KAGVTQTPRYLIKTRGQQVTLSCSPISGHRSVSWYQQTPGQGLQFLFEYFSETQRNKGNFPGRFSGRQFSNSRSEMNVSTLELGDSALYLCASSFSPDTQYFGPGTRLTVL.

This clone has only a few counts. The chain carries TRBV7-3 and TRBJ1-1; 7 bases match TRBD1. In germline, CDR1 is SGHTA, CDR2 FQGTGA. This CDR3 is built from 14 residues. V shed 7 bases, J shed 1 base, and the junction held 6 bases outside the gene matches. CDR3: CASTATGTNTEAFF. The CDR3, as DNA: TGTGCCAGCACCGCGACAGGGACGAACACTGAAGCTTTCTTT. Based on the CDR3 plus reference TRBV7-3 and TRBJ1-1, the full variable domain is GAGVSQTPSNKVTEKGKYVELRCDPISGHTALYWYRQSLGQGPEFLIYFQGTGAADDSGLPNDRFFAVRPEGSVSTLKIQRTERGDSAVYLCASTATGTNTEAFFGQGTRLTVV.

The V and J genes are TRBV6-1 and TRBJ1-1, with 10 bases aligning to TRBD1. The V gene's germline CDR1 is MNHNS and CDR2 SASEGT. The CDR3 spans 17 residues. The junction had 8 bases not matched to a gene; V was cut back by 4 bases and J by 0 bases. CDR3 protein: CASSGSGQGILNTEAFF. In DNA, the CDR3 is TGTGCCAGCAGTGGTTCGGGACAGGGGATCTTGAACACTGAAGCTTTCTTT.

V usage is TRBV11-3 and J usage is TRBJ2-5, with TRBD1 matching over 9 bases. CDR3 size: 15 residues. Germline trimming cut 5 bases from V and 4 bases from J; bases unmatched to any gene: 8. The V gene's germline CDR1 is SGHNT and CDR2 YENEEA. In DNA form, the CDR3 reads TGTGCCAGCAGCCGGAGGACAGGGGAGGGAGAGACCCAGTACTTC. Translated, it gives CASSRRTGEGETQYF.

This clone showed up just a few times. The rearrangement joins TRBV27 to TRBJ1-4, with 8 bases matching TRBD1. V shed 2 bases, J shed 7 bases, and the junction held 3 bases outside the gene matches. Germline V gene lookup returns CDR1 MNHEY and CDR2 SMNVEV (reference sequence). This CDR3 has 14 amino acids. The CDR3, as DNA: TGTGCCAGCAGTTTAGGACAGGGTAGTGAAAAACTGTTTTTT. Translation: CASSLGQGSEKLFF.

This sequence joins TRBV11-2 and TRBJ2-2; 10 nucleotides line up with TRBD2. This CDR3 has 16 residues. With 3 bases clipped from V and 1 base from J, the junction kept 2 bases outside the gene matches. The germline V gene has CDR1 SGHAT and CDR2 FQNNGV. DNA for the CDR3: TGTGCCAGCAGCTTCTTAGCGGGGGGGAACACCGGGGAGCTGTTTTTT. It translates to CASSFLAGGNTGELFF.

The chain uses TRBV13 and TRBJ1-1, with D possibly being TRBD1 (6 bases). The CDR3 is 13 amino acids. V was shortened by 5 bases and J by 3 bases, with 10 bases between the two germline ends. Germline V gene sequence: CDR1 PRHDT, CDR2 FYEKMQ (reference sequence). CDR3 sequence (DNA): TGTGCCAGCAGCCGACAGGAGCACACTGAAGCTTTCTTT. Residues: CASSRQEHTEAFF. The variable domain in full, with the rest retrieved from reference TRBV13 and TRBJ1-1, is AAGVIQSPRHLIKEKRETATLKCYPIPRHDTVYWYQQGPGQDPQFLISFYEKMQSDKGSIPDRFSAQQFSDYHSELNMSSLELGDSALYFCASSRQEHTEAFFGQGTRLTVV.

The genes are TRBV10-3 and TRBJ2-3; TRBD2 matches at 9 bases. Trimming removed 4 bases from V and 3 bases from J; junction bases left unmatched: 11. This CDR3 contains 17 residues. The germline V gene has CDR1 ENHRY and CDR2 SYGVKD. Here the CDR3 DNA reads TGTGCCATCAGTGCTGGCGGGGGGGCACGGGGAACAGATACGCAGTATTTT. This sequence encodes CAISAGGGARGTDTQYF.

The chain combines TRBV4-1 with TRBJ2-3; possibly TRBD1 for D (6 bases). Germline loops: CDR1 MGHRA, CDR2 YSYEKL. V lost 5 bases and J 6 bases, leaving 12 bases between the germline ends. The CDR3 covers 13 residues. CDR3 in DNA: TGCGCCAGCAGCGGACAGCTTAGCGATACGCAGTATTTT. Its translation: CASSGQLSDTQYF.

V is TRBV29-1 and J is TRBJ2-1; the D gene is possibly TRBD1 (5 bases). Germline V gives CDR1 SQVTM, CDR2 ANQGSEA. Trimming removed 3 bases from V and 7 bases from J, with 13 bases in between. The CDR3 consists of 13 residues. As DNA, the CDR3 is TGCAGCGTTGAGGAGACAGAGACTAATGAGCAGTTCTTC. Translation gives CSVEETETNEQFF.

The CDR3 region has the DNA TGTGCCAGCAGCGTAGCGGGGGGGACCTACAATGAGCAGTTCTTC. Translated: CASSVAGGTYNEQFF. J is TRBJ2-1 and V is TRBV6-5, with 11 bases lining up with TRBD2. Trimming at V came to 6 bases and at J to 2 bases, leaving 3 bases not matched to a gene. Germline V CDR1 and CDR2: MNHEY, SVGAGI. This CDR3 is 15 amino acids long.

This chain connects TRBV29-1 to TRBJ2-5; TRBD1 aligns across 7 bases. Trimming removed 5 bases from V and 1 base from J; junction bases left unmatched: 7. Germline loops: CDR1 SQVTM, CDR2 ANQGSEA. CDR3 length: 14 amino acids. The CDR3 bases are TGCAGCGTTATCACCCGGGACAGCCAAGAGACCCAGTACTTC. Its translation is CSVITRDSQETQYF.

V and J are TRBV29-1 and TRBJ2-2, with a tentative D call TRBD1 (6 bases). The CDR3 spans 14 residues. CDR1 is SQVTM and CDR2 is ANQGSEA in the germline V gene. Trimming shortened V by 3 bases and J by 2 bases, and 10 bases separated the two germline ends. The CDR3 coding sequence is TGCAGCGTTGAGACAGGTACCAACACCGGGGAGCTGTTTTTT. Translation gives CSVETGTNTGELFF.

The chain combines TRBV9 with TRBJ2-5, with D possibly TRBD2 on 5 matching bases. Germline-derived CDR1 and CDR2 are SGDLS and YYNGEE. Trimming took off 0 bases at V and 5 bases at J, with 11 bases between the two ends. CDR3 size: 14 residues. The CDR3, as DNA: TGTGCCAGCAGCGTAGGGCTAGCTTGGGAGACCCAGTACTTC. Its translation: CASSVGLAWETQYF.

Written as DNA, the CDR3 is TGTGCCAGCACCCCGCTGACGGGGGGTAAGACCCAGTACTTC. Translated, it gives CASTPLTGGKTQYF. The rearrangement links TRBV6-1 to TRBJ2-5; TRBD2 aligns across 7 bases. The CDR3 has 14 amino acids. CDR1 MNHNS and CDR2 SASEGT come from the germline V gene. V was clipped by 7 bases and J by 6 bases; unmatched bases: 11.

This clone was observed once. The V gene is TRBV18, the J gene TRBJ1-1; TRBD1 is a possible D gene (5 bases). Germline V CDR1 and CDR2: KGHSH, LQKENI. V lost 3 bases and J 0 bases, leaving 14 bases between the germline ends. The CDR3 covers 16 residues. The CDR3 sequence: CASSPSGYEVNTEAFF. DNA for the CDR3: TGTGCCAGCTCACCGTCAGGGTATGAGGTGAACACTGAAGCTTTCTTT. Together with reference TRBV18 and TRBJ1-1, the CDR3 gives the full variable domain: NAGVMQNPRHLVRRRGQEARLRCSPMKGHSHVYWYRQLPEEGLKFMVYLQKENIIDESGMPKERFSAEFPKEGPSILRIQQVVRGDSAAYFCASSPSGYEVNTEAFFGQGTRLTVV.

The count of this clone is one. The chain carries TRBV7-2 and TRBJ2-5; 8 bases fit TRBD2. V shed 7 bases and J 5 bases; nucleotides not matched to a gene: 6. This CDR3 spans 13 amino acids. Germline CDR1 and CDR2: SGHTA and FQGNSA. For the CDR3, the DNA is TGTGCCAGCAAGCGGGGGTTTGGGGAGACCCAGTACTTC. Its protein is CASKRGFGETQYF.

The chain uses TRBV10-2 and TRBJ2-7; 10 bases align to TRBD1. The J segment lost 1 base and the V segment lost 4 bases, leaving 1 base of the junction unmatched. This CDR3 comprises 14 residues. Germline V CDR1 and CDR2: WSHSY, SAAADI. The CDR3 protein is CASSGDRGSYEQYF. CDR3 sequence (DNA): TGCGCCAGCAGTGGGGACAGGGGTTCCTACGAGCAGTACTTC.

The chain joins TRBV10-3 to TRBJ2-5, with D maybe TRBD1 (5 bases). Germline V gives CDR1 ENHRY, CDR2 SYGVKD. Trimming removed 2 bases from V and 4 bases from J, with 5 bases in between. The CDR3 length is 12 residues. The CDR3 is CAISEGAETQYF. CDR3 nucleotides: TGTGCCATCAGTGAGGGGGCAGAGACCCAGTACTTC.

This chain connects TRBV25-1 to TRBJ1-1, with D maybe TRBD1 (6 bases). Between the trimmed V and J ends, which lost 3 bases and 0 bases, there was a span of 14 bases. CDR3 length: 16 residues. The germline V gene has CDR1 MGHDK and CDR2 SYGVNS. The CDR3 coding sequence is TGTGCCAGCAGTGACAAGACAGGTCCCATGAACACTGAAGCTTTCTTT. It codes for CASSDKTGPMNTEAFF.

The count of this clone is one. CDR3 coding DNA: TGTGCCAGCAGCCCGAGTAGCCAAGAGACCCAGTACTTC. It encodes CASSPSSQETQYF. V and J are TRBV5-4 and TRBJ2-5; no clear D gene. V lost 4 bases and J lost 1, with 8 bases in between. This CDR3 region has 13 residues. Germline V gene lookup returns CDR1 SGHNT and CDR2 YYREEE (reference sequence).

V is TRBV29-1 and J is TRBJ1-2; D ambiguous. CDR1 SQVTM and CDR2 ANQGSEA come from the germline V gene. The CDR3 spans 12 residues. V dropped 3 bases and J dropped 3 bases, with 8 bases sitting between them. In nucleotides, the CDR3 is TGCAGCGTTGAGGGCCTTCACTATGGCTACACCTTC. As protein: CSVEGLHYGYTF.

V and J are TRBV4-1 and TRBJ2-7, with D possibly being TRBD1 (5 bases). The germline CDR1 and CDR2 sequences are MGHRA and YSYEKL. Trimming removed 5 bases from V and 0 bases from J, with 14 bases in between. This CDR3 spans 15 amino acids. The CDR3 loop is CASSYTTASSYEQYF. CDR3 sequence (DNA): TGCGCCAGCAGCTACACGACAGCTTCCTCCTACGAGCAGTACTTC.

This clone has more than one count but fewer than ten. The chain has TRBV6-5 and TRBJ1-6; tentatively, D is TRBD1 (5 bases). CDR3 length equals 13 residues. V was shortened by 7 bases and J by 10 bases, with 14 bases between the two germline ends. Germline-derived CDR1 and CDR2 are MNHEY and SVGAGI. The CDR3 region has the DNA TGTGCCAGCAACCAGCAGGGCGGATCACCCCTCCACTTT. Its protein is CASNQQGGSPLHF.

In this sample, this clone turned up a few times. Here the CDR3 DNA reads TGTGCCAGCAGTCGAGGGAGGGCAGGGGGCAGGGATGAGCAGTTCTTC. It encodes CASSRGRAGGRDEQFF. J is TRBJ2-1 and V is TRBV11-1; D possibly corresponds to TRBD1 (8 bases). The CDR3 extends over 16 amino acids. V gave up 6 bases and J gave up 8 bases, with 23 bases separating them. The germline gives CDR1 SGHAT, CDR2 FQDESV (reference sequence). The full variable domain, its missing parts supplied by reference TRBV11-1 and TRBJ2-1, is EAEVAQSPRYKITEKSQAVAFWCDPISGHATLYWYRQILGQGPELLVQFQDESVVDDSQLPKDRFSAERLKGVDSTLKIQPAELGDSAMYLCASSRGRAGGRDEQFFGPGTRLTVL.